These 10 T cell receptor beta chains were all obtained from the same sample, sequenced in a study of T cells in Graves' hyperthyroidism and ophthalmopathy. Researchers amplified the TCR beta CDR3 regions from RNA transcripts. First-round RT-PCR targeting the TCR CDR3 was performed with the HTBI primer set. Via MiXCR, TCRdb re-called the multiplex PCR reads, giving one row per CDR3 protein. The sample holds more than 550,000 distinct CDR3 sequences, about 18% seen once. The specimen was blood. These TCRs come from a man aged 45 to 65 with Graves' hyperthyroidism.

The chain has TRBV4-3 and TRBJ2-1; D gene uncertain. Between the trimmed V and J ends, which lost 1 base and 1 base, there was a span of 20 bases. This CDR3 contains 19 residues. The germline CDR1 and CDR2 sequences are LGHNA and YSLEER. CDR3 bases: TGCGCCAGCAGCCAAGGATCGGTTTTGCAGGAACTATCCTACAATGAGCAGTTCTTC. Residues: CASSQGSVLQELSYNEQFF.

Ten or more counts support this clonotype. The chain combines TRBV28 with TRBJ2-7, with 8 bases identical to TRBD1. There are 14 residues in the CDR3. The trim removed 5 bases at V and 5 bases at J, leaving 8 bases unmatched. Germline V gene lookup returns CDR1 MDHEN and CDR2 SYDVKM. CDR3 loop: CASSLGQGSDEQYF. The CDR3, as DNA: TGTGCCAGCAGTCTCGGACAGGGATCAGACGAGCAGTACTTC.

CDR3 DNA: TGCGCCAGCAGTGATTCGGGGGCCTATGGCTACACCTTC. Protein product: CASSDSGAYGYTF. V and J are TRBV10-2 and TRBJ1-2; D might be TRBD1 (6 bases). V lost 3 bases, J lost 4 bases, and 9 bases lay in between. Per the germline V gene, CDR1 is WSHSY and CDR2 is SAAADI. This CDR3 is 13 amino acids long.

The gene calls are TRBV20-1 and TRBJ2-7; weak D call: TRBD2 (6 bases). This CDR3 contains 15 residues. The germline V gene has CDR1 DFQATT and CDR2 SNEGSKA (reference sequence). With 0 bases removed from V and 5 bases from J, the gap between germline ends came to 17 bases. This chain's CDR3 is CSAREAGLPSHEQYF. DNA for the CDR3: TGCAGTGCTAGAGAGGCGGGACTTCCAAGCCACGAGCAGTACTTC.

CDR3 bases: TGCGCCAGCAGCCTTTCTCCTCCCTTTAGGCGGTCGAACACTGAAGCTTTCTTT. Amino acid sequence: CASSLSPPFRRSNTEAFF. The rearrangement joins TRBV4-3 to TRBJ1-1, with D uncertain. Trimming took 4 bases from V and 1 from J, leaving 22 bases between them. CDR1 and CDR2 (germline): LGHNA, YSLEER. The CDR3 is made up of 18 amino acids.

This clonotype was picked up many times. The V call is TRBV27, the J call TRBJ2-2; the match to TRBD2 covers 9 bases. CDR3 length: 17 amino acids. From germline, CDR1 is MNHEY and CDR2 SMNVEV (reference sequence). V shed 2 bases and J 6 bases; nucleotides not matched to a gene: 10. CDR3 in DNA: TGTGCCAGCAGTTTAGGTGGTGCGGGAGGGCCTTCCGGGGAGCTGTTTTTT. Translated, it gives CASSLGGAGGPSGELFF.

The genes are TRBV27 and TRBJ2-4; D possibly uses TRBD1 or TRBD2 (5 bases each). Trimming shortened V by 11 bases and J by 5 bases, and 16 bases separated the two germline ends. Per the germline V gene, CDR1 is MNHEY and CDR2 is SMNVEV (reference sequence). This CDR3 comprises 13 residues. The chain's CDR3 is CACQVTGQNIQYF. The CDR3 nucleotides read TGTGCCTGCCAGGTTACGGGACAAAACATTCAGTACTTC.

The chain has TRBV27 and TRBJ1-3, with D hard to call. Trimming shortened V by 6 bases and J by 0 bases, and 12 bases separated the two germline ends. Germline V gene sequence: CDR1 MNHEY, CDR2 SMNVEV (reference sequence). The CDR3 consists of 15 residues. CDR3 sequence reads: CASSRRPSSGNTIYF. DNA for the CDR3: TGTGCCAGCAGCCGCAGACCCAGCTCTGGAAACACCATATATTTT.

In its sample, this clonotype was seen many times. This chain joins TRBV7-3 and TRBJ2-5; a possible D gene is TRBD1 (5 bases). CDR1 and CDR2 (germline): SGHTA, FQGTGA. This CDR3 has 13 amino acids. The V gene lost 3 bases and the J gene lost 5 bases, with 10 bases spanning the gap. The CDR3 spells CASSFTGTETQYF. CDR3 sequence (DNA): TGTGCCAGCAGCTTTACAGGAACGGAGACCCAGTACTTC.

Many counts were recorded for this clonotype. V is TRBV6-1 and J is TRBJ2-4; 8 bases are shared with TRBD2. V lost 6 bases and J lost 5; bases outside the gene matches: 6. CDR3 size: 14 residues. Germline CDR1 is MNHNS and CDR2 is SASEGT. The CDR3 sequence: CASRQAGAENIQYF. CDR3 nucleotide sequence: TGTGCCAGCAGGCAAGCGGGAGCGGAAAACATTCAGTACTTC.